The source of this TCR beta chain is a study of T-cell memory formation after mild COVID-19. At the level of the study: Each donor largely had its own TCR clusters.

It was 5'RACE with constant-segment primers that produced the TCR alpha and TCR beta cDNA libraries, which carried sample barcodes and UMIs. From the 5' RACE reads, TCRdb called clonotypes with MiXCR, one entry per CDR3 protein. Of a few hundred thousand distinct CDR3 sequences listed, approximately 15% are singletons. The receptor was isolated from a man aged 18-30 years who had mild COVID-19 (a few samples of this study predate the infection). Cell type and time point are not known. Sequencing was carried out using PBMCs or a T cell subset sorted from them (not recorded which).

The CDR3 is CSASPSGGGTDTQYF. CDR3 nucleotide sequence: TGCAGTGCTTCCCCTAGCGGGGGGGGCACAGATACGCAGTATTTT. V gene TRBV20-1 combines with J gene TRBJ2-3, with TRBD2 matching 12 bases. The CDR3 is 15 amino acids. V was clipped by 5 bases and J by 1 base; unmatched bases: 4. CDR1 is DFQATT, CDR2 SNEGSKA, per germline (reference sequence).